Below, 30 T cell receptor beta chains from the same sample are listed, as sequenced in a study of identical twins. TCRdb independently ran MiXCR on the 5' RACE reads; one entry per CDR3 protein. The sample comprises some 230,000 distinct CDR3 sequences, approximately 7.1% of which are singletons, and roughly 15% rests with the top ten. The same specimen was also included in a second study, on T cells expressing NK-cell markers.

Sequencing input: CD8+ T cells sorted from blood. These receptors all come from a woman between 18 and 29 years old in good health.

This clonotype appeared many times. This chain links TRBV3-1 with TRBJ1-1; the D is unclear. Trimming took off 5 bases at V and 1 base at J, with 11 bases between the two ends. The CDR3 spans 14 residues. The germline CDR1 and CDR2 sequences are LGHDT and YNNKEL (reference sequence). The chain's CDR3 is CASSFKTQNTEAFF. The DNA for the CDR3 is TGTGCCAGCAGCTTCAAGACACAGAACACTGAAGCTTTCTTT.

This clonotype was counted at least ten times. This sequence joins TRBV24-1 and TRBJ2-3, with D perhaps matching TRBD2 (5 bases). Per the germline V gene, CDR1 is KGHDR and CDR2 is SFDVKD. The V and J ends lost 3 bases and 3 bases respectively, with 12 bases between them. The CDR3 is 15 amino acids. The CDR3 here is CATSDAAVMTDTQYF. CDR3 coding DNA: TGTGCCACCAGTGATGCAGCGGTAATGACAGATACGCAGTATTTT.

This clonotype was seen more than once but under ten times. This chain joins TRBV5-6 and TRBJ2-7, with D perhaps matching TRBD1 (6 bases). The germline V gene encodes CDR1 SGHDT and CDR2 YYEEEE. The length of the CDR3 is 15 residues. V dropped 2 bases and J dropped 5 bases, with 17 bases sitting between them. The CDR3 loop is CASSFGLSGVNEQYF. The CDR3 DNA reads TGTGCCAGCAGCTTTGGGTTGTCAGGGGTCAACGAGCAGTACTTC.

CDR3 loop: CASILRPEEDIQYF. CDR3 DNA: TGTGCCAGCATACTCAGGCCGGAGGAAGACATTCAGTACTTC. V is TRBV6-5 and J is TRBJ2-4; the D gene is possibly TRBD2 (5 bases). With 7 bases removed from V and 8 bases from J, the gap between germline ends came to 18 bases. This CDR3 is built from 14 residues. The germline gives CDR1 MNHEY, CDR2 SVGAGI.

This clonotype was counted between two and nine times. CDR3 nucleotides: TGTGCCAGCAGTTACTCGGGCGGGGGGGTCGCAGATACGCAGTATTTT. Its protein is CASSYSGGGVADTQYF. V and J are TRBV6-5 and TRBJ2-3; 9 bases map to TRBD2. Germline V gene sequence: CDR1 MNHEY, CDR2 SVGAGI. Trimming removed 0 bases from V and 4 bases from J; junction bases left unmatched: 5. CDR3 length: 16 amino acids.

The table lists this clonotype with a few counts. J is TRBJ2-2 and V is TRBV4-1; 8 positions agree with TRBD2. Germline CDR1 is MGHRA and CDR2 is YSYEKL. Trimming removed 0 bases from V and 8 bases from J; junction bases left unmatched: 5. This CDR3 is 15 amino acids long. The CDR3 DNA reads TGCGCCAGCAGCCAAGAGCGGGGGGCGTGGGGGGAGCTGTTTTTT. Its protein is CASSQERGAWGELFF.

J is TRBJ1-1 and V is TRBV29-1; D call uncertain. The germline V gene has CDR1 SQVTM and CDR2 ANQGSEA. Between the trimmed V and J ends, which lost 3 bases and 4 bases, there was a span of 9 bases. The length of the CDR3 is 12 residues. CDR3 bases: TGCAGCGTTGATAGAGGGAGCACTGAAGCTTTCTTT. This gives the protein CSVDRGSTEAFF.

This clonotype has just a few counts. The V call is TRBV6-2 or TRBV6-3, the J call TRBJ2-1; D gene unclear. Trimming removed 5 bases from V and 7 bases from J, with 18 bases in between. There are 15 residues in the CDR3. CDR1 and CDR2 from the germline V gene are MNHEY and SVGEGT. The CDR3 DNA reads as TGTGCCAGCAGTACCGCGGACCCCATTGGGAATGAGCAGTTCTTC. Protein product: CASSTADPIGNEQFF.

This clonotype was counted between two and nine times. The chain has TRBV7-6 and TRBJ1-1; a possible D gene is TRBD1 (5 bases). V shed 1 base and J shed 6 bases, with 12 bases lying between them. CDR1 and CDR2 from the germline V gene are SGHVS and FNYEAQ. This CDR3 has 14 residues. The CDR3 DNA reads TGTGCCAGCAGCTTAGAGTTTTCGGGGGCTGAAGCTTTCTTT. Encoded protein: CASSLEFSGAEAFF.

In its sample, this clonotype was seen a few times. The chain links TRBV27 to TRBJ1-1; 11 bases agree with TRBD1. CDR1 is MNHEY, CDR2 SMNVEV, per germline (reference sequence). The junction had 15 bases not matched to a gene; V was cut back by 6 bases and J by 6 bases. The CDR3 is 17 residues long. The CDR3 reads CASRPTGTGGRRSEAFF. The CDR3 DNA follows: TGTGCCAGCAGACCTACCGGGACAGGGGGTCGTCGCTCTGAAGCTTTCTTT.

The chain employs TRBV11-2 and TRBJ1-1; D unclear. The CDR3 totals 12 residues. Per germline, CDR1 SGHAT and CDR2 FQNNGV. V gave up 5 bases and J gave up 4 bases, with 8 bases separating them. The CDR3 sequence is CASSPHSTEAFF. CDR3 nucleotides: TGTGCCAGCAGCCCCCATAGCACTGAAGCTTTCTTT.

The chain has TRBV12-3 or TRBV12-4 and TRBJ2-3, with 10 bases that match TRBD2. The CDR3 is 20 amino acids. Trimming at V came to 9 bases and at J to 0 bases, leaving 21 bases not matched to a gene. CDR3 in amino acids: CASSLSRLAGERTSTDTQYF. The CDR3 DNA is TGTGCCAGTAGTCTATCCCGGCTAGCGGGGGAACGAACTAGCACAGATACGCAGTATTTT.

The rearrangement joins TRBV9 to TRBJ2-3; D is possibly TRBD1 (6 bases). Germline V gene sequence: CDR1 SGDLS, CDR2 YYNGEE. This CDR3 is 16 amino acids long. Trimming pared 7 bases from V and 4 bases from J, leaving 22 bases between. The CDR3 here is CASSGSQGTLADTQYF. The CDR3 DNA reads TGTGCCAGCTCGGGTTCACAGGGCACGCTGGCAGATACGCAGTATTTT.

The chain links TRBV29-1 to TRBJ1-3; unclear D gene. Germline loops: CDR1 SQVTM, CDR2 ANQGSEA. This CDR3 has 12 residues. Trimming took off 6 bases at V and 4 bases at J, with 10 bases between the two ends. The CDR3 DNA reads TGCAGCGTCCCCGGACCCGGAAACACCATATATTTT. The encoded protein is CSVPGPGNTIYF. Complete variable domain (other parts from reference TRBV29-1 and TRBJ1-3): SAVISQKPSRDICQRGTSLTIQCQVDSQVTMMFWYRQQPGQSLTLIATANQGSEATYESGFVIDKFPISRPNLTFSTLTVSNMSPEDSSIYLCSVPGPGNTIYFGEGSWLTVV.

This clonotype was counted at least ten times. The CDR3 sequence: CASSFSGMETQYF. The CDR3 DNA reads as TGTGCCAGCAGTTTCTCGGGTATGGAGACCCAGTACTTC. The rearrangement uses TRBV27 and TRBJ2-5; D unresolved. V was clipped by 3 bases and J by 5 bases, with 10 bases between them. The CDR3 spans 13 residues. Germline V CDR1 and CDR2: MNHEY, SMNVEV (reference sequence).

This clonotype was seen ten or more times. In DNA form, the CDR3 reads TGTGCCAGCAGTCCTCGACAGGGGGACACTGAAGCTTTCTTT. Translation: CASSPRQGDTEAFF. The J gene is TRBJ1-1, the V gene TRBV12-3 or TRBV12-4; TRBD1 agrees at 9 bases. The CDR3 has 14 residues. V dropped 5 bases and J dropped 3; count of bases not matched to a gene: 4.

This clonotype was seen many times. This chain connects TRBV12-3 or TRBV12-4 to TRBJ2-2, with D tentatively TRBD2 (6 bases). The ends were cut back, 6 bases at V and 11 bases at J, with 16 bases in the middle. This CDR3 has 13 amino acids. CDR3 in amino acids: CASSPGLPSELFF. For the CDR3, the DNA is TGTGCCAGCAGCCCGGGACTCCCCTCCGAGCTGTTTTTT.

Points on this clonotype: This may stem from a read error, because a much larger clone lies one nucleotide away. The rearrangement uses TRBV12-3 or TRBV12-4 and TRBJ2-1; TRBD2 aligns across 7 bases. There are 13 residues in the CDR3. V shed 6 bases, J shed 9 bases, and the junction held 8 bases outside the gene matches. CDR3 region: CASSTERGGEQFF. CDR3 nucleotide sequence: TGTGCCAGCAGCACCGAGCGGGGCGGTGAGCAGTTCTTC.

This clonotype occurred a few times. The chain joins TRBV29-1 to TRBJ1-2; possible D gene TRBD1, 6 bases. CDR3 length: 13 amino acids. Trimming removed 5 bases at V and 4 bases at J, with 14 bases between. The V gene's germline CDR1 is SQVTM and CDR2 ANQGSEA. CDR3 DNA sequence: TGCAGCGTTAGACCGCCGGACAGCTATGGCTACACCTTC. Amino acids: CSVRPPDSYGYTF.

This chain joins TRBV19 and TRBJ2-7; TRBD1 matches at 9 bases. In germline, CDR1 is LNHDA, CDR2 SQIVND (reference sequence). This CDR3 spans 17 amino acids. V was pared by 4 bases and J by 0 bases, with 10 bases of the junction left unmatched. DNA for the CDR3: TGTGCCAGTAGTACCAGAGTGACAGGGGGATTCTCCTACGAGCAGTACTTC. Its translation: CASSTRVTGGFSYEQYF.

This clonotype was detected ten times or more. The rearrangement joins TRBV6-1 to TRBJ2-1, with 14 nucleotides matching TRBD2. V was pared by 5 bases and J by 4 bases, with 10 bases of the junction left unmatched. The length of the CDR3 is 18 residues. Per germline, CDR1 MNHNS and CDR2 SASEGT. In DNA form, the CDR3 reads TGTGCCAGCAGTCCCGGGACTAGCGGGAGTAAGTTTTACAATGAGCAGTTCTTC. Amino acids: CASSPGTSGSKFYNEQFF.

This clonotype appeared a few times. This chain joins TRBV5-6 and TRBJ2-1; no reliable D call. The V and J ends lost 4 bases and 5 bases respectively, with 7 bases between them. CDR1 is SGHDT, CDR2 YYEEEE, per germline. The CDR3 contains 12 residues. The CDR3 reads CASSIYNNEQFF. The CDR3 coding sequence is TGTGCCAGCAGCATCTACAACAATGAGCAGTTCTTC.

This clonotype was picked up many times. This sequence joins TRBV12-3 or TRBV12-4 and TRBJ2-7, with D unresolved. The CDR3 covers 13 residues. The V and J ends lost 3 bases and 4 bases respectively, with 10 bases between them. The CDR3 reads CASSLAGPYEQYF. The DNA of the CDR3 is TGTGCCAGCAGTTTGGCTGGGCCGTACGAGCAGTACTTC.

In its sample, this clonotype was seen a few times. The chain links TRBV14 to TRBJ2-5, with D unclear. The CDR3 spans 14 residues. Germline-derived CDR1 and CDR2 are SGHDN and FVKESK. Trimming took 7 bases from V and 2 from J, leaving 14 bases between them. CDR3 bases: TGTGCCAGCAAACGATTCGACATGCAAGAGACCCAGTACTTC. It translates to CASKRFDMQETQYF.

This clonotype was detected only a few times. The chain links TRBV4-1 to TRBJ1-1; D is undetermined. This CDR3 region has 13 residues. Between the trimmed V and J ends, which lost 1 base and 7 bases, there was a span of 10 bases. The germline gives CDR1 MGHRA, CDR2 YSYEKL. CDR3: CASSQGPLNEAFF. CDR3 nucleotides: TGCGCCAGCAGCCAAGGCCCTTTGAATGAAGCTTTCTTT.

The chain carries TRBV30 and TRBJ1-4; D gene uncertain. With 0 bases removed from V and 7 bases from J, the gap between germline ends came to 6 bases. The CDR3 spans 12 residues. Germline V CDR1 and CDR2: GTSNPN, SVGIG (reference sequence). The CDR3 here is CAWSVLGEKLFF. CDR3 bases: TGTGCCTGGAGTGTACTGGGTGAAAAACTGTTTTTT.

This clonotype was recorded a few times. This chain links TRBV20-1 with TRBJ2-5; TRBD2 matches 8 bases. CDR1 and CDR2 from the germline V gene are DFQATT and SNEGSKA (reference sequence). The ends lost 5 bases at V and 2 bases at J; junction bases unmatched: 10. The CDR3 sequence is 15 residues long. DNA of the CDR3: TGCAGTGCTGGCCTCGGGGGGGGCCTTCAAGAGACCCAGTACTTC. Its protein product is CSAGLGGGLQETQYF.

This clonotype occurred many times. The V call is TRBV12-3 or TRBV12-4, the J call TRBJ1-1; D gene ambiguous. Trimming removed 4 bases at V and 4 bases at J, with 4 bases between. The CDR3 is 11 residues long. The CDR3 DNA follows: TGTGCCAGCAGTTGGGGCACTGAAGCTTTCTTT. It is translated as CASSWGTEAFF.

This clonotype was found many times. The chain uses TRBV9 and TRBJ1-4; D is undetermined. V gave up 0 bases and J gave up 3 bases, with 9 bases separating them. In germline, CDR1 is SGDLS, CDR2 YYNGEE. CDR3 size: 15 residues. CDR3 in amino acids: CASSVAGVSNEKLFF. In DNA, the CDR3 is TGTGCCAGCAGCGTAGCCGGGGTATCTAATGAAAAACTGTTTTTT.

The chain combines TRBV5-6 with TRBJ2-7, with TRBD1 matching 9 bases. V trimming: 3 bases; J trimming: 5 bases; junction bases outside the gene matches: 6. Germline CDR1 is SGHDT and CDR2 is YYEEEE. The CDR3 has 14 amino acids. CDR3 DNA: TGTGCCAGCAGCTACGGACAGGGGAACCACGAGCAGTACTTC. Translated, it gives CASSYGQGNHEQYF.